This T cell receptor (beta chain) was found in a study of cytomegalovirus exposure and HLA in healthy donors. Findings of the study overall: As a later analysis revealed, the rate of TCR association differed by HLA locus, with DRB1 most and HLA-C fewest. CMV serostatus alone was available as immune exposure information. In vitro testing confirmed three CMV-associated chains as specific for CMV antigens.

On this clone itself: Its matching antigen is unknown.

In the PCR, 60 Vbeta and 13 Jbeta primers were used. This table comes from immunoSEQ multiplex PCR, and its TCRdb copy is limited to in-frame clones, with some not included. Among about 89,000 clones listed, around 85% were seen once. The V end was cut by 5 bases, the J end by 1 base, with 8 bases between. The CDR3 has 13 amino acids. Germline V lookup: CDR1 LNHDA, CDR2 SQIVND (reference sequence). The sample comprised PBMCs. This sequence joins TRBV19 and TRBJ2-5; the D is unclear. The sequence was collected from a man in his forties in good health and CMV-seropositive. Written as DNA, the CDR3 is TGTGCCAGTAGTCAACAGAGCCAAGAGACCCAGTACTTC. This sequence encodes CASSQQSQETQYF.